These 29 T cell receptor beta chains were all obtained from the same sample, sequenced in a study of CD4 T cells in relation to SARS-CoV-2 and coronaviruses. No cognate antigen is known for these TCRs. Clones were sequenced by immunoSEQ multiplex PCR, and TCRdb holds only the in-frame ones, with some missing. The top ten hold about 15% of the sample, which has approximately 22,000 clones, approximately 70% seen once. Unexposed donor CD4+ T cells date from about 2011-2018, before the COVID-19 pandemic. CD4+ T cells were isolated from the cells after 10 days of culture. Sequenced material: CD4+ T cells from PBMCs, cultured in vitro. These receptors were collected from a human donor in good health.

This chain uses TRBV19 with TRBJ1-2, with 7 bases identical to TRBD1. This CDR3 is built from 15 residues. V dropped 10 bases and J dropped 8; count of bases not matched to a gene: 19. Germline V gives CDR1 LNHDA, CDR2 SQIVND (reference sequence). CDR3 region: CATTTDHHRGLGYTF. The CDR3 bases are TGTGCCACTACGACAGACCATCACAGGGGTCTGGGCTACACCTTC.

The chain couples TRBV7-2 to TRBJ2-2; 7 bases are a match to TRBD1. Germline CDR1 is SGHTA and CDR2 is FQGNSA. The junction had 13 bases not matched to a gene; V was cut back by 6 bases and J by 6 bases. This CDR3 contains 16 residues. The DNA for the CDR3 is TGTGCCAGCAGAGGGCGACAGGGTACTTCGGCCGGGGAGCTGTTTTTT. Translated: CASRGRQGTSAGELFF.

The rearrangement joins TRBV2 to TRBJ2-3; 7 nucleotides agree with TRBD1. The CDR3 has 16 residues. Losses at the gene ends were 6 bases for V and 1 base for J; bases not matched to a gene: 10. Germline CDR1 is SNHLY and CDR2 is FYNNEI. This CDR3 is CASRETGLFGTDTQYF. The CDR3 DNA is TGTGCCAGCAGAGAGACAGGGTTGTTCGGCACAGATACGCAGTATTTT.

This clone is a singleton in its sample. The chain recombines TRBV5-1 with TRBJ1-3; TRBD1 agrees at 9 bases. This CDR3 is built from 15 residues. Germline V gene sequence: CDR1 SGHRS, CDR2 YFSETQ. V trimming: 2 bases; J trimming: 0 bases; junction bases outside the gene matches: 0. CDR3 bases: TGCGCCAGCAGCTTACAGGGGGCCTCTGGAAACACCATATATTTT. It encodes CASSLQGASGNTIYF.

The chain combines TRBV12-3 or TRBV12-4 with TRBJ1-1; weak D call: TRBD1 (5 bases). CDR3 size: 13 residues. Between the trimmed V and J ends, which lost 6 bases and 0 bases, there was a span of 8 bases. The CDR3 is CASSKGMNTEAFF. In nucleotides, the CDR3 is TGTGCCAGCAGCAAGGGGATGAACACTGAAGCTTTCTTT.

This sequence joins TRBV3-1 (or the pseudogene TRBV3-2) and TRBJ2-7; a possible D gene is TRBD2 (6 bases). CDR3 size: 14 residues. The V end was cut by 5 bases, the J end by 4 bases, with 15 bases between. Per germline, CDR1 LGHDT and CDR2 YNNKEL (reference sequence). CDR3 residues: CASSVGTPKYEQYF. CDR3 nucleotide sequence: TGTGCCAGCAGCGTCGGGACTCCTAAGTACGAGCAGTACTTC.

The chain carries TRBV6-2 or TRBV6-3 and TRBJ2-1; 13 nucleotides align to TRBD2. CDR3 length: 16 residues. CDR1 MNHEY and CDR2 SVGEGT come from the germline V gene. Trimming took 2 bases from V and 4 from J; bases not matched to a gene: 2. For the CDR3, the DNA is TGTGCCAGCAGTTACACTAGCGGGGGGGTATACAATGAGCAGTTCTTC. Its translation: CASSYTSGGVYNEQFF.

The chain is built from TRBV11-2 and TRBJ2-3; 8 bases align to TRBD2. The germline CDR1 and CDR2 sequences are SGHAT and FQNNGV. J lost 0 bases, V lost 8 bases, and 10 bases had no gene match. The CDR3 length is 16 residues. CDR3 region: CASAPGGRYSTDTQYF. CDR3 DNA: TGTGCCAGCGCCCCTGGCGGGAGGTATAGCACAGATACGCAGTATTTT.

J is TRBJ2-7 and V is TRBV27, with 10 bases aligning to TRBD2. This CDR3 is 16 amino acids long. Per germline, CDR1 MNHEY and CDR2 SMNVEV (reference sequence). V trimming: 5 bases; J trimming: 2 bases; junction bases outside the gene matches: 9. For the CDR3, the DNA is TGTGCCAGCAGTCCGCAGAGCGGGGGGGCCGCCTACGAGCAGTACTTC. Protein product: CASSPQSGGAAYEQYF.

The chain couples TRBV7-3 to TRBJ2-2; 7 positions agree with TRBD2. The CDR3 consists of 16 residues. The V gene end was trimmed by 1 base and the J gene end by 1 base; junction bases not matched to a gene: 3. The germline CDR1 and CDR2 sequences are SGHTA and FQGTGA. CDR3: CASSLNGGRNTGELFF. The DNA of the CDR3 is TGTGCCAGCAGCTTAAATGGCGGGAGGAACACCGGGGAGCTGTTTTTT.

This clone is a singleton in its sample. The chain is built from TRBV29-1 and TRBJ2-1, with TRBD2 as a possible D gene (7 bases). CDR3 size: 13 residues. V was pared by 8 bases and J by 9 bases, with 20 bases between. Germline CDR1 and CDR2: SQVTM and ANQGSEA. The CDR3 here is CSPERGGVGEQFF. CDR3 DNA: TGCAGCCCCGAAAGGGGGGGGGTGGGTGAGCAGTTCTTC.

V gene TRBV3-1 (or the pseudogene TRBV3-2) combines with J gene TRBJ1-4; a weak D match, TRBD1 (6 bases). Per the germline V gene, CDR1 is LGHDT and CDR2 is YNNKEL (reference sequence). V lost 4 bases and J 4 bases, leaving 10 bases between the germline ends. The CDR3 length is 14 residues. The DNA of the CDR3 is TGTGCCAGCAGCCGGACAGAACTTAATGAAAAACTGTTTTTT. It codes for CASSRTELNEKLFF.

The gene calls are TRBV6-5 and TRBJ1-2; TRBD1 agrees at 7 bases. Germline CDR1 reads MNHEY; CDR2 reads SVGAGI. This CDR3 has 13 residues. The V gene end was trimmed by 5 bases and the J gene end by 4 bases; junction bases not matched to a gene: 4. The CDR3 is CASSNQGGYGYTF. The CDR3 bases are TGTGCCAGCAGTAACCAGGGGGGCTATGGCTACACCTTC.

The CDR3 spells CASSQVDRGPRKLFF. CDR3 coding DNA: TGTGCCAGCAGCCAAGTGGACAGGGGCCCCCGGAAGCTGTTTTTT. The chain uses TRBV4-2 and TRBJ2-2; 9 bases fit TRBD1. The length of the CDR3 is 15 residues. Germline loops: CDR1 LGHNA, CDR2 YNFKEQ. Trimming cost V 1 base and J 12 bases; bases outside gene matches: 9.

V and J are TRBV4-1 and TRBJ2-1; 14 positions agree with TRBD2. The CDR3 sequence is 19 residues long. The V and J ends lost 2 bases and 6 bases, in that order; junction bases with no gene match: 12. Germline CDR1 is MGHRA and CDR2 is YSYEKL. CDR3 in DNA: TGCGCCAGCAGCCAATCGGGGGGGACTAGCGGGAGACGAGGCAATGAGCAGTTCTTC. This translates into CASSQSGGTSGRRGNEQFF.

CDR3 nucleotide sequence: TGTGCCAGCAGCCGGGGGACGGAGTCTGGAAACACCATATATTTT. Protein: CASSRGTESGNTIYF. The chain links TRBV3-1 (or the pseudogene TRBV3-2) to TRBJ1-3; weak D call: TRBD1 (5 bases). V was shortened by 4 bases and J by 1 base, with 11 bases between the two germline ends. The CDR3 totals 15 residues. Germline V gene lookup returns CDR1 LGHDT and CDR2 YNNKEL (reference sequence).

The rearrangement uses TRBV21-1 and TRBJ2-7; TRBD1, the table's D call, was not compared with the DNA. TRBV21-1 is flagged as a pseudogene. This CDR3 region has 19 residues. The DNA for the CDR3 is TGTGCCAGCAGCCCTAGAGGACGGGACAGGCCCCAGGCGAGCTACGAGCAGTACTTC. Its translation is CASSPRGRDRPQASYEQYF.

The chain uses TRBV7-6 and TRBJ2-2; D uncertain. This CDR3 comprises 13 residues. Per the germline V gene, CDR1 is SGHVS and CDR2 is FNYEAQ. Trimming took 5 bases from V and 3 from J, leaving 7 bases between them. The CDR3, as DNA: TGTGCCAGCAGCGGCGGTTACACCGGGGAGCTGTTTTTT. This encodes CASSGGYTGELFF.

This clone was observed a single time. V is TRBV24-1 and J is TRBJ2-2; D remains unclear. Germline CDR1 reads KGHDR; CDR2 reads SFDVKD. Trimming removed 3 bases from V and 1 base from J, with 5 bases in between. The CDR3 totals 14 residues. The CDR3, as DNA: TGTGCCACCAGTGATCCTGGGAACACCGGGGAGCTGTTTTTT. Translation: CATSDPGNTGELFF.

The rearrangement joins TRBV12-3 or TRBV12-4 to TRBJ1-2, with D perhaps TRBD1 (5 bases). With 6 bases removed from V and 8 bases from J, the gap between germline ends came to 16 bases. This CDR3 is built from 13 residues. CDR3 amino acids: CASSTAKEGGYTF. The CDR3 nucleotides read TGTGCCAGCAGCACCGCTAAGGAGGGGGGCTACACCTTC.

The chain uses TRBV9 and TRBJ2-2; perhaps TRBD2 as D (5 bases). Germline CDR1 reads SGDLS; CDR2 reads YYNGEE. The CDR3 has 16 residues. The V and J ends lost 0 bases and 5 bases respectively, with 14 bases between them. CDR3 sequence reads: CASSVGGGDRTGELFF. In nucleotides, the CDR3 is TGTGCCAGCAGCGTAGGAGGAGGAGATCGAACCGGGGAGCTGTTTTTT. The entire variable domain, with the rest obtained from reference TRBV9 and TRBJ2-2, is as follows: DSGVTQTPKHLITATGQRVTLRCSPRSGDLSVYWYQQSLDQGLQFLIQYYNGEERAKGNILERFSAQQFPDLHSELNLSSLELGDSALYFCASSVGGGDRTGELFFGEGSRLTVL.

This chain links TRBV30 with TRBJ2-7; tentatively, D is TRBD1 or TRBD2 (6 bases each). CDR1 is GTSNPN and CDR2 is SVGIG in the germline V gene (reference sequence). The CDR3 totals 14 residues. V was clipped by 3 bases and J by 0 bases, with 12 bases between them. CDR3 sequence: CAWRVGGHSYEQYF. CDR3 bases: TGTGCCTGGAGAGTCGGGGGCCACTCCTACGAGCAGTACTTC.

This CDR3 reads CAISESKDRGTEAFF. The CDR3 nucleotides are TGTGCCATCAGTGAGTCCAAGGACAGGGGCACTGAAGCTTTCTTT. The chain links TRBV10-3 to TRBJ1-1, with 9 bases lining up with TRBD1. This CDR3 is 15 amino acids long. The trim removed 0 bases at V and 4 bases at J, leaving 3 bases unmatched. Germline CDR1 is ENHRY and CDR2 is SYGVKD.

This clone was recorded only once. This sequence joins TRBV5-1 and TRBJ1-2; D remains ambiguous. The CDR3 runs to 14 residues. The V gene's germline CDR1 is SGHRS and CDR2 YFSETQ. With 0 bases removed from V and 8 bases from J, the gap between germline ends came to 14 bases. The CDR3 DNA reads as TGCGCCAGCAGCTTGGCCTTTCCCTTTGGCGGCTACACCTTC. Translated: CASSLAFPFGGYTF.

This clone was recorded a few times. The J gene is TRBJ2-7, the V gene TRBV3-1 (or the pseudogene TRBV3-2); no clear D. Trimming took off 0 bases at V and 2 bases at J, with 2 bases between the two ends. Germline CDR1 LGHDT, CDR2 YNNKEL (reference sequence). The CDR3 length is 12 residues. As DNA, the CDR3 is TGTGCCAGCAGCCAAGATACCTACGAGCAGTACTTC. Translating gives CASSQDTYEQYF.

The chain couples TRBV10-2 to TRBJ2-4; TRBD1 agrees at 9 bases. This CDR3 has 14 amino acids. V trimming: 6 bases; J trimming: 7 bases; junction bases outside the gene matches: 7. Germline loops: CDR1 WSHSY, CDR2 SAAADI. As DNA, the CDR3 is TGCGCCAGCAGCCCTGGGACAGGGTTGAACATTCAGTACTTC. It translates to CASSPGTGLNIQYF.

The chain combines TRBV5-1 with TRBJ2-7, with a possible D match to TRBD2 (5 bases). Germline V gives CDR1 SGHRS, CDR2 YFSETQ. With 7 bases removed from V and 4 bases from J, the gap between germline ends came to 18 bases. CDR3 length equals 14 residues. The chain's CDR3 is CASRGGGRGYEQYF. CDR3 sequence (DNA): TGCGCCAGCCGGGGTGGCGGACGTGGGTACGAGCAGTACTTC.

V and J are TRBV6-5 and TRBJ2-1; 9 nucleotides align to TRBD2. V trimming: 4 bases; J trimming: 4 bases; junction bases outside the gene matches: 8. Germline V CDR1 and CDR2: MNHEY, SVGAGI. The CDR3 runs to 16 residues. This CDR3 reads CASSSRRGGPYNEQFF. DNA of the CDR3: TGTGCCAGCAGTTCGAGGCGGGGGGGACCTTACAATGAGCAGTTCTTC.

CDR3 nucleotides: TGTGCCAGCAGCTACTTGACAGGGGGAGAAAAACTGTTTTTT. It yields the protein CASSYLTGGEKLFF. The chain carries TRBV7-9 and TRBJ1-4; TRBD1 aligns across 9 bases. Looked up from germline, CDR1 is SEHNR and CDR2 is FQNEAQ (reference sequence). V lost 4 bases to trimming and J lost 8 bases; unmatched junction nucleotides: 5. The CDR3 has 14 amino acids.